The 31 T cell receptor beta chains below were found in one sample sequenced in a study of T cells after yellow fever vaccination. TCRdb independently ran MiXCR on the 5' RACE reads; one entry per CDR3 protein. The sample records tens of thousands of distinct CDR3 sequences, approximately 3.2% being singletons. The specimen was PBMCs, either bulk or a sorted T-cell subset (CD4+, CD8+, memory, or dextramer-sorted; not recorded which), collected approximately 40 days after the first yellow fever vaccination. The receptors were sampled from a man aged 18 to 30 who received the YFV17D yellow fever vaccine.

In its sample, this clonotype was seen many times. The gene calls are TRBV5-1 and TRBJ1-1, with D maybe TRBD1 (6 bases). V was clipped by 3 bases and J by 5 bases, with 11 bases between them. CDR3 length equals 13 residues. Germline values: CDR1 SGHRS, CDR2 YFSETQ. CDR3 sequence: CASSSRGGTEAFF. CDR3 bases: TGCGCCAGCAGCTCGAGAGGGGGGACTGAAGCTTTCTTT.

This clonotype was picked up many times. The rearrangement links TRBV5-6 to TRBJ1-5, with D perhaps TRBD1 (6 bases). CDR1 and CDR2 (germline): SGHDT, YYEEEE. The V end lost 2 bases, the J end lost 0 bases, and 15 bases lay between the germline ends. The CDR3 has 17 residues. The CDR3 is CASSFNVRGYSNQPQHF. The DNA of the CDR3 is TGTGCCAGCAGCTTCAATGTCAGGGGCTATAGCAATCAGCCCCAGCATTTT. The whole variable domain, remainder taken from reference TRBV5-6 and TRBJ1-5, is DAGVTQSPTHLIKTRGQQVTLRCSPKSGHDTVSWYQQALGQGPQFIFQYYEEEERQRGNFPDRFSGHQFPNYSSELNVNALLLGDSALYLCASSFNVRGYSNQPQHFGDGTRLSIL.

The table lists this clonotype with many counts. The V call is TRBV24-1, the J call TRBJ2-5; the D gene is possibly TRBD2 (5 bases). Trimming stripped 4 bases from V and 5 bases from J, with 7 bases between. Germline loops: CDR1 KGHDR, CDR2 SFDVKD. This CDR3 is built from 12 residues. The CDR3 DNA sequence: TGTGCCACCAGTGAAGGCGGGGAGACCCAGTACTTC. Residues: CATSEGGETQYF.

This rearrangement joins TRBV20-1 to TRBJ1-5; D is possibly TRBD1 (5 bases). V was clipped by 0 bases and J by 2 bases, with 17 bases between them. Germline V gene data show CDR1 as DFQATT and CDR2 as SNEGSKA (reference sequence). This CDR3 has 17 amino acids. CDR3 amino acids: CSARDARGVFRNQPQHF. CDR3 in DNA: TGCAGTGCTAGAGATGCCCGGGGCGTATTCCGCAATCAGCCCCAGCATTTT.

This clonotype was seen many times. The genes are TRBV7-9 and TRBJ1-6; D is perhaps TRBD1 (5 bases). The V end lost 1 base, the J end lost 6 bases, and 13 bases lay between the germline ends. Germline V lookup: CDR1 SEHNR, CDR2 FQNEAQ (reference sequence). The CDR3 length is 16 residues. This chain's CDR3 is CASSLGVSGTNSPLHF. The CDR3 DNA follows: TGTGCCAGCAGCTTAGGAGTTTCAGGGACTAATTCACCCCTCCACTTT.

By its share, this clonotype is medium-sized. The CDR3 nucleotides are TGTGCCAGCAGCTTAGGGCCGGGCGTGGGTGAGCAGTTCTTC. Translating it yields CASSLGPGVGEQFF. The genes are TRBV7-2 and TRBJ2-1; unclear D gene. The V gene lost 1 base and the J gene lost 9 bases, with 13 bases spanning the gap. Germline V gene lookup returns CDR1 SGHTA and CDR2 FQGNSA. This CDR3 contains 14 residues.

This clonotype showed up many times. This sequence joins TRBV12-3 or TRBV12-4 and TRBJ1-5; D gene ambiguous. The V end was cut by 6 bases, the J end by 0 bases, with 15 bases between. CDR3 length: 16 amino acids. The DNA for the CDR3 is TGTGCCAGCAGGGTTGAAGGACCTTATAGCAATCAGCCCCAGCATTTT. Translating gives CASRVEGPYSNQPQHF.

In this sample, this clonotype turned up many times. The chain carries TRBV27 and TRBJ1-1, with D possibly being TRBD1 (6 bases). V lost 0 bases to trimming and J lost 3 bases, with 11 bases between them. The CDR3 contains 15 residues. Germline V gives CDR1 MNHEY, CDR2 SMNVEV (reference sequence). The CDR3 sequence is CASSLSTGADTEAFF. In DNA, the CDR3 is TGTGCCAGCAGTTTATCGACGGGGGCAGACACTGAAGCTTTCTTT.

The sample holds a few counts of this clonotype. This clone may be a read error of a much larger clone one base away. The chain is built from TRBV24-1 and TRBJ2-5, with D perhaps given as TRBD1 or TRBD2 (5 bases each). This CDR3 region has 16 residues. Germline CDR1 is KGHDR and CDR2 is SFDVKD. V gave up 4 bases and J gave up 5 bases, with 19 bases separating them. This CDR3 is CATSELRARGHETQYF. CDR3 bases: TGTGCCACCAGTGAGCTCAGGGCGAGGGGCCACGAGACCCAGTACTTC.

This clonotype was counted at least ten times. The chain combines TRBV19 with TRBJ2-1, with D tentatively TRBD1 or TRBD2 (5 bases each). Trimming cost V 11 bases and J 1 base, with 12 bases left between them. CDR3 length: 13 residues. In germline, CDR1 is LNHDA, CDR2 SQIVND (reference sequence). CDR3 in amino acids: CAVKGRSYNEQFF. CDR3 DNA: TGTGCCGTAAAGGGACGATCCTACAATGAGCAGTTCTTC.

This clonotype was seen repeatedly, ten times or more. CDR3 sequence: CASHPAAGVVPETQYF. DNA of the CDR3: TGTGCCAGCCACCCCGCGGCCGGGGTAGTCCCGGAGACCCAGTACTTC. The rearrangement joins TRBV12-3 or TRBV12-4 to TRBJ2-5; tentative D call: TRBD2 (5 bases). The V and J ends lost 8 bases and 5 bases respectively, with 24 bases between them. This CDR3 contains 16 residues.

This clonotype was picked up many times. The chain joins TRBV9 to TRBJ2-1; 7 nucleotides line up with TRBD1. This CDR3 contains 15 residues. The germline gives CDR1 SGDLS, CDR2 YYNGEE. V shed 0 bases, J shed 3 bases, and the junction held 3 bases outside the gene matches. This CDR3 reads CASSVEGAYYNEQFF. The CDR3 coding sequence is TGTGCCAGCAGCGTAGAGGGGGCCTACTACAATGAGCAGTTCTTC.

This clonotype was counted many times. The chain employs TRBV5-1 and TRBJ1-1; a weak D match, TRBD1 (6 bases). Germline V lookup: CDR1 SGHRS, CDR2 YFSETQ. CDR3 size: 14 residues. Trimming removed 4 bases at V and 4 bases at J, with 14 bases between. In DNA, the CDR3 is TGCGCCAGCAGCGAAGACAGGTGGGGCACTGAAGCTTTCTTT. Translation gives CASSEDRWGTEAFF.

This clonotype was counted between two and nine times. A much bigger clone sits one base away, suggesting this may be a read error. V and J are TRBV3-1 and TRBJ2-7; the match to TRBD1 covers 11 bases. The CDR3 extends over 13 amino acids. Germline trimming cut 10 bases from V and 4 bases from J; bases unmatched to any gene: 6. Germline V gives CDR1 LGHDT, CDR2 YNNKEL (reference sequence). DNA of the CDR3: TGTGCCACCACCGGACAGGGGGCATACGAGCAGTACTTC. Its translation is CATTGQGAYEQYF.

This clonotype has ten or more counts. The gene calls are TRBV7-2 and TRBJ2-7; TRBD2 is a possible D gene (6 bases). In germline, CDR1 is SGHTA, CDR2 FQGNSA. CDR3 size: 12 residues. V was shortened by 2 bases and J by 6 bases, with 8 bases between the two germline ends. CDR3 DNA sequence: TGTGCCAGCAGCTTATCGGGGGTCGAGCAGTACTTC. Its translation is CASSLSGVEQYF.

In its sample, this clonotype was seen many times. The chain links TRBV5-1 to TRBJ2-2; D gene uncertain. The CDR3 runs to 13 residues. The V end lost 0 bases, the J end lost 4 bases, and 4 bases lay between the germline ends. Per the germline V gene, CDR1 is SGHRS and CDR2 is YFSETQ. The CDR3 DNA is TGCGCCAGCAGCTTGGGACCCACCGGGGAGCTGTTTTTT. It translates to CASSLGPTGELFF.

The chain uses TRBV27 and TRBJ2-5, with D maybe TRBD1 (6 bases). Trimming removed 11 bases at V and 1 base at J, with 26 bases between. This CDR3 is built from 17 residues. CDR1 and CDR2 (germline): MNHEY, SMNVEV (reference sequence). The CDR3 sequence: CAFSLRRQTGLQETQYF. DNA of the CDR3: TGTGCCTTCAGTTTACGACGGCAGACAGGACTCCAAGAGACCCAGTACTTC.

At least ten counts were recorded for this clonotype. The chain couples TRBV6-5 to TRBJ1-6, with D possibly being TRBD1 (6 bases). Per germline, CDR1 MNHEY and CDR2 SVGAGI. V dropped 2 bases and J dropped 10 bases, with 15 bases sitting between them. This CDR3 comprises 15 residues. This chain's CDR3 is CASSYSQGLGSPLHF. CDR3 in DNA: TGTGCCAGCAGTTACAGTCAGGGGTTGGGATCACCCCTCCACTTT.

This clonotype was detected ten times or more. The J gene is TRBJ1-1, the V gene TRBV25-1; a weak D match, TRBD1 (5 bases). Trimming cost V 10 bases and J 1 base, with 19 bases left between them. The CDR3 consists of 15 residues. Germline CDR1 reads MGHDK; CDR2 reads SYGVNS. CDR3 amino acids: CATVPPGRANTEAFF. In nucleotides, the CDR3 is TGTGCCACCGTACCTCCGGGACGGGCGAACACTGAAGCTTTCTTT.

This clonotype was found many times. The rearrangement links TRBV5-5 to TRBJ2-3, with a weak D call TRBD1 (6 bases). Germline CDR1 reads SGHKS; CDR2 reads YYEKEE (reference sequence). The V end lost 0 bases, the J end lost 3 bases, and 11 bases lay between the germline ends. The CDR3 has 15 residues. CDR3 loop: CASSLVQGQTDTQYF. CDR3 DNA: TGTGCCAGCAGCTTGGTACAGGGTCAGACAGATACGCAGTATTTT.

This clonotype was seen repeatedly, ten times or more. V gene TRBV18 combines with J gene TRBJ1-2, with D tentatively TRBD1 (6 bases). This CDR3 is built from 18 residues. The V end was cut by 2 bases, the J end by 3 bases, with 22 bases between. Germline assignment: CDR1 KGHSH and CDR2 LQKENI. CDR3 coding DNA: TGTGCCAGCTCACCAATCAGGGGCGGGTCCACCCGGGACTATGGCTACACCTTC. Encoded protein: CASSPIRGGSTRDYGYTF. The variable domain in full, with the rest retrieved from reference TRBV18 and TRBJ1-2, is NAGVMQNPRHLVRRRGQEARLRCSPMKGHSHVYWYRQLPEEGLKFMVYLQKENIIDESGMPKERFSAEFPKEGPSILRIQQVVRGDSAAYFCASSPIRGGSTRDYGYTFGSGTRLTVV.

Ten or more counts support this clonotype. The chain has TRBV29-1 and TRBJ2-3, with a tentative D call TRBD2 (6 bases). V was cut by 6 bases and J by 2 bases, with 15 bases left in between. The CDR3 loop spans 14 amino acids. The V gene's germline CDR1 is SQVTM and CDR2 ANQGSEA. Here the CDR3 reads CSVARGMNTDTQYF. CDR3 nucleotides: TGCAGCGTCGCTCGGGGGATGAACACAGATACGCAGTATTTT.

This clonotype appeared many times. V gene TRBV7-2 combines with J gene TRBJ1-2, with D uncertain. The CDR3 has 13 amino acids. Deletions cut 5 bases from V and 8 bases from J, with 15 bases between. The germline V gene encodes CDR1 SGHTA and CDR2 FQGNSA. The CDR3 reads CASSPRRDAGYTF. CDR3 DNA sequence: TGTGCCAGCAGCCCCCGGCGTGACGCGGGCTACACCTTC.

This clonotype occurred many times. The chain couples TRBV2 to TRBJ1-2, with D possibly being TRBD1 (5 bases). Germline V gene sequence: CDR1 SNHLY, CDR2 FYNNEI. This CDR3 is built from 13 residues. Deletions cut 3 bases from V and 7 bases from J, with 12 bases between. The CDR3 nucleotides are TGTGCCAGCAGTGATCGAAGGGACGCTGGCTACACCTTC. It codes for CASSDRRDAGYTF.

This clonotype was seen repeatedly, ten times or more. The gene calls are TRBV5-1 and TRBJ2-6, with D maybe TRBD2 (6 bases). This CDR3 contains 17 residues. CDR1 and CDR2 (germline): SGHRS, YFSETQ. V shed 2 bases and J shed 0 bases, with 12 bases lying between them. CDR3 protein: CASSFWGDYSGANVLTF. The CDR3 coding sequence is TGCGCCAGCAGCTTTTGGGGGGATTACTCTGGGGCCAACGTCCTGACTTTC. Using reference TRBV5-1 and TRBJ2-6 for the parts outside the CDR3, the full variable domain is KAGVTQTPRYLIKTRGQQVTLSCSPISGHRSVSWYQQTPGQGLQFLFEYFSETQRNKGNFPGRFSGRQFSNSRSEMNVSTLELGDSALYLCASSFWGDYSGANVLTFGAGSRLTVL.

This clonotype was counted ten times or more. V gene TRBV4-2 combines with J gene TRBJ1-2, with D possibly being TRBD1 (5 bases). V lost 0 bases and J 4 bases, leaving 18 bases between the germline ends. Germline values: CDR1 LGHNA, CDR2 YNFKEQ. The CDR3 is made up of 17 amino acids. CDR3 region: CASSQDDSDDGGYGYTF. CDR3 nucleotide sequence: TGTGCCAGCAGCCAAGATGACTCGGATGACGGGGGCTATGGCTACACCTTC.

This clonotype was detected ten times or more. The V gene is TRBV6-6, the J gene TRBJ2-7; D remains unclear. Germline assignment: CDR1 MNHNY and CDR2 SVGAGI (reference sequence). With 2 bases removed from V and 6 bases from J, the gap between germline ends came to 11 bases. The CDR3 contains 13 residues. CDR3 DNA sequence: TGTGCCAGCAGTTACCGAAGGGAAGGCGAGCAGTACGTC. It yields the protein CASSYRREGEQYV.

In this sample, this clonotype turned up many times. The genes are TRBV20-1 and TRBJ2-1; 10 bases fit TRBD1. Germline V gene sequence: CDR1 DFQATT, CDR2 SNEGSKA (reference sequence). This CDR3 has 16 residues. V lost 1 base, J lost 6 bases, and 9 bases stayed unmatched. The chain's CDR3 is CSARVLYGTGVNEQFF. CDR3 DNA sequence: TGCAGTGCTAGAGTGCTGTACGGGACAGGGGTCAATGAGCAGTTCTTC.

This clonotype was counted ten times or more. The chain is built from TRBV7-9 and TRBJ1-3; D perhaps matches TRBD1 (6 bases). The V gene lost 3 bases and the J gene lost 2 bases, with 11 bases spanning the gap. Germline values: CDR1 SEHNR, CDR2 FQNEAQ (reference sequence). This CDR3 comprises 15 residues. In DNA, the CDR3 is TGTGCCAGCAGCTTGATGGGGGCTACTGGAAACACCATATATTTT. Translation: CASSLMGATGNTIYF. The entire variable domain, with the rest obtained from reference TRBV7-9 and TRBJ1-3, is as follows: DTGVSQNPRHKITKRGQNVTFRCDPISEHNRLYWYRQTLGQGPEFLTYFQNEAQLEKSRLLSDRFSAERPKGSFSTLEIQRTEQGDSAMYLCASSLMGATGNTIYFGEGSWLTVV.

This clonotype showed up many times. DNA of the CDR3: TGTGCCAGCGGGGGGGTGGCGGTTAATGAGCAGTTCTTC. Encoded protein: CASGGVAVNEQFF. The chain employs TRBV6-5 and TRBJ2-1, with 7 bases that match TRBD2. The V segment lost 8 bases and the J segment 7 bases; nucleotides outside the gene matches: 8. The CDR3 consists of 13 residues. Germline-derived CDR1 and CDR2 are MNHEY and SVGAGI.

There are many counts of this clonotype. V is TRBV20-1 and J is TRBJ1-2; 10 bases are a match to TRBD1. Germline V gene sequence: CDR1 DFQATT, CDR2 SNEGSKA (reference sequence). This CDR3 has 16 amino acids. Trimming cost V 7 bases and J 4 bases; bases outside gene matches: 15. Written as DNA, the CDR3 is TGCAGTGATGAGGGGGACAGGGGTAGTGATCGCTATGGCTACACCTTC. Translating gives CSDEGDRGSDRYGYTF.